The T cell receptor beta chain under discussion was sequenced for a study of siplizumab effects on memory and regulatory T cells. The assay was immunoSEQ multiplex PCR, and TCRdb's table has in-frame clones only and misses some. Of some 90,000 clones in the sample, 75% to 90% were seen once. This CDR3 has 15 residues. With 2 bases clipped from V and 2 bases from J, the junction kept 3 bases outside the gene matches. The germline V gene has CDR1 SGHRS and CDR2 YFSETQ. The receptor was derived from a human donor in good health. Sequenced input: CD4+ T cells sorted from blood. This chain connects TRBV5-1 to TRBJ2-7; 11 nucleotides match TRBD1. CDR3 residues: CASSLPGQGAYEQYF. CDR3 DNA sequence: TGCGCCAGCAGCTTACCGGGACAGGGGGCCTACGAGCAGTACTTC.